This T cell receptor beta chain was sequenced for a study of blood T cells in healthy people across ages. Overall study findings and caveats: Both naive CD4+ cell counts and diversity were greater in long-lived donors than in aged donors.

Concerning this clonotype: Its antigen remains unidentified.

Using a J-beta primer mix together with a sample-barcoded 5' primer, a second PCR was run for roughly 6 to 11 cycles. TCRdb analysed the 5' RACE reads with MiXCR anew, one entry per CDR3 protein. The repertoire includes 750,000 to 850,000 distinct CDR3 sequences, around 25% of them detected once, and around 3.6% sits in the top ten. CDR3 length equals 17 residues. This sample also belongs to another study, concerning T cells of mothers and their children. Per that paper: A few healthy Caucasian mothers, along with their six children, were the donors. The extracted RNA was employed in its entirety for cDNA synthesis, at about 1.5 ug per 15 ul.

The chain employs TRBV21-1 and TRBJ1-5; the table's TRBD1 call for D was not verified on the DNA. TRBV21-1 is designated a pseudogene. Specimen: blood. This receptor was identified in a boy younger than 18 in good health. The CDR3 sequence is CASSKRFSRGLKQPQHF. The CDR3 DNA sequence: TGTGCCAGCAGCAAAAGGTTTTCCAGGGGGCTGAAGCAGCCCCAGCATTTT.